This T cell receptor (beta chain) was obtained from a study of cytomegalovirus exposure and HLA in healthy donors (TCRdb year 2017). Some background on the complete study: In an earlier analysis of around 540 of the donors, approximately 300 Gb of sequence data and 100 million or so unique TCR beta sequences from roughly 180 million T cells were reported. An early release that covered about 600 HLA-typed donors contained approximately 290 gigabases of sequencing data and roughly 84 million unique TCR sequences. Donor age, sex, ethnicity and CMV serostatus were compiled alongside the repertoire data. The number of typed donors differed by locus: about 629-630 for A, B, C, DRB1 and DQB1; approximately 530 for DQA1; approximately 600 for DPA1; and roughly 450 for DPB1. HLA typing included class I and class II loci at four-digit resolution. A later genetic analysis took genome-wide SNP genotypes for about three fifths of the 666 donors and used that subset as a discovery cohort. A separate validation cohort of some 130 different subjects was used in addition to the 666-subject first cohort. In an earlier analysis of over 550 of the donors, high-throughput TCR beta sequencing was used to judge whether each TCR beta V gene segment behaved as functional or pseudogenic. Because of strong linkage in the cohort, roughly five DR-DQ haplotypes were treated as single units for association and clustering. Every repertoire in the discovery cohort had been generated on one and the same sequencing platform. To predict cytomegalovirus infection status, the study brought together high-throughput TCR immunosequencing, statistical association of individual TCRs with disease status, and machine learning. The aim of the study was to test whether cataloging public T cell receptors could identify signatures of past pathogen exposure. A later analysis re-examined previously published TCR beta repertoires from more than 650 donors and added high-resolution HLA genotyping to investigate patterns of TCR occurrence. The T cell repertoires of under 750 subjects were profiled by immunosequencing and related to cytomegalovirus serostatus. On average, over 200,000 unique TCR beta nucleotide sequences were sequenced per donor among 398 genotyped donors of the cohort, with around 19% of those sequences being non-productive. In the later analysis, no new phenotypic data were used to find candidate immune exposures; instead, reliance was placed on TCR beta sequences and their occurrence across donors. Of the 300 to 500 genotyped donors, 65% to 90% were placed in the genetic ancestry cluster associated with self-reported Caucasian donors.

This clone has only one observation. Its recognized antigen is unknown. No per-base quality is available; no much larger clone lies one base away. In total, 500 to 700 healthy bone marrow donors made up the cohort. All cohort members were sampled while nominally healthy, although unrecorded immune exposures were likely present. The donor was CMV seronegative and belonged to the group of approximately 320 seronegative cohort members. A peripheral blood sample was collected from each donor, and TCR beta sequencing was performed on peripheral blood mononuclear cells. Genomic DNA extraction from the blood cell samples was performed with the Qiagen DNeasy Blood Extraction Kit. What the study reported, not specific to this receptor: In the study, some 160 TCR beta chains were listed as associated with cytomegalovirus. Compared with equally common non-associated chains, HLA-associated TCR beta chains in a later analysis were more clonally expanded and had lower generation probabilities. Some IMGT-functional V segments, including TRBV6-2 and TRBV6-3, could not be told apart with the 87-base-pair reads, so those segments were excluded. In a later genetic analysis, fewer N-insertions in productive TCRs were reported among donors in an Asian-associated ancestry cluster than the roughly 700-donor mean. According to a later analysis, TCR association rates differed among HLA loci, with DRB1 alleles showing the most associated TCRs and HLA-C alleles showing the fewest. In a later analysis, around 17,000 TCR beta sequences were associated with specific HLA alleles at a false discovery rate of 0.05. In this cohort, only TCR beta chains were sequenced, and detectable features were limited by the absence of alpha or paired-chain data. In vitro tests confirmed that a few of the cytomegalovirus-associated TCR beta chains recognize cytomegalovirus antigens. According to a later analysis, most CMV-associated TCR beta chains appeared to be HLA-restricted, and the HLA associations seemed to be driven largely by CMV exposure. A cluster of highly shared sequence variants was judged likely to be a technical artifact of the sequencing pipeline. According to a later analysis, parvovirus B19, influenza, CMV and Epstein-Barr virus appeared linked to several top co-occurrence clusters. Immune exposure information for the cohort was limited to CMV serostatus. HLA typing was unavailable for some donors at each locus, so association tests used only the typed subset. A later genetic analysis associated a missense DCLRE1C variant with V-gene and J-gene trimming of TCR beta chains, and an independent cohort replicated the association. Roughly uniform sequencing depth across donors was assumed in presence/absence analyses, although this assumption may not hold. Cytomegalovirus status was reported to be diagnosed by the classifier with high specificity and sensitivity in both the original and validation cohorts. Across donors, most TCR sequences were observed very rarely, whereas some public TCRs were present in many individuals. The authors suggested that the approach could potentially be generalized to other disease states and immunological phenotypes. The earlier analysis of some 560 of the donors excluded roughly 16 rarely observed V segments, including chromosome 9 orphons, because counts were too low. In an earlier analysis of some 540 of the donors, most TCR beta V segments appeared in productive rearrangements about 87% or about 30% of the time, broadly matching IMGT annotations. When HLA alleles, especially DR and DQ, strongly co-occurred, TCR associations were difficult to assign to individual alleles. A further reported finding was that TCR beta sequences accurately predicted the HLA-A and HLA-B alleles for most subjects in the first cohort. Correlated functional status among segregating V segments might be attributable to linkage disequilibrium, but an unknown experimental factor could not be ruled out.

Libraries were constructed by the immunoSEQ multiplex PCR assay. For the multiplex PCR, a mixture combining 60 forward primers for TCR Vbeta segments and 13 reverse primers for TCR Jbeta segments was used. A multiplex PCR assay on genomic DNA amplified the CDR3 region of rearranged TCR beta genes. On the Illumina HiSeq System, the amplified TCR beta libraries were sequenced as 87-base-pair reads. As for the authors' bioinformatics: Across the roughly 600 repertoires, a later analysis counted approximately 83 million unique TCR beta chains, around 10 million of which were shared by at least two donors. A nearest-neighbor algorithm error-corrected the raw reads and collapsed the reads into unique sequences, merging closely related sequences to remove PCR and sequencing errors. Alignment of CDR3 sequences to IMGT reference sequences was used to assign V, D and J gene segments. For a sequence to be retained, a match of at least six nucleotides to both a V gene segment and a J gene segment was required. Rearrangements were classified as productive when the CDR3 lacked stop codons and remained in frame with V and J, and all other rearrangements were classified as non-productive. Following IMGT convention, CDR3 was defined as the stretch from the second conserved V-encoded cysteine to the conserved J-encoded phenylalanine. In an earlier analysis of 550 to 650 of the donors, sequences lacking an unambiguous match to a single V gene segment were excluded. In an earlier analysis of around 590 of the donors, a V segment was called functional when productive rearrangements were above 56.7%, and segregating when the standard deviation between donors exceeded 5%. A statistical classification framework was built for diagnosing cytomegalovirus status from the catalog of TCR beta chain sequences. V and J gene assignment, in a later analysis, came from comparing TCR nucleotide sequences with IMGT/GENE-DB human TR gene sequences. The TCRdist pipeline was used in a later analysis to assign CDR3 sequences and most-parsimonious VDJ recombination scenarios. In a later analysis, every TCR beta chain was defined by the combination of its CDR3 amino acid sequence and its V-gene family, and reads without a unique V-gene family were dropped. A later analysis removed 450 to 600 highly shared, low-generation-probability nucleotide sequences to deal with suspected cross-contamination and a sequencing artifact. A later analysis calculated a clonal expansion index for each public chain from normalized within-repertoire ranks of inferred template counts. In a later analysis, generation probabilities were computed with a VDJ recombination model fitted to out-of-frame rearrangements, and the resulting probabilities were checked against IGoR. In a later analysis, hypergeometric tests were used to score TCR-TCR, TCR-HLA and TCR-CMV co-occurrence, with a repertoire-size bias correction applied to TCR pairs. To estimate false discovery rates, a later analysis permuted the HLA or CMV assignments 20 times. In a later analysis, co-occurring TCRs were grouped with DBSCAN, and TCRdist sequence similarity was added when clustering was performed within HLA-allele-positive subsets. Repertoires with fewer than 30,000 or more than 120,000 public chains, plus five repertoires with anomalous nucleotide sharing, were excluded from co-occurrence clustering. TCRdb carries this immuneACCESS record with in-frame sequences only. Its versions omit some clonotypes, under half of them owing to an unresolved V gene in the studies checked, with the rest unexplained. V, J and clone size are taken as reported in that table, and D and trimming were inferred from the DNA itself. This sample gives about 180,000 clones in total; about 85% of them show up just once. Of the sample, 1% falls within the top ten clones.

The CDR3 spans 16 residues, from the cysteine through the phenylalanine. The only DNA kept is the CDR3, 48 bases in frame from the first base. Via the germline V gene, CDR1 is SGHVS and CDR2 FNYEAQ. Here V drops 1 base and J drops 1 base, and the junction holds 6 bases not matched to any gene. The receptor comes from a boy aged 2 to 9 in good health and CMV-seronegative. The V and J genes are TRBV7-6 and TRBJ1-1; TRBD1 lines up with 7 middle nucleotides. The sequencing input was PBMCs. The CDR3 in this case is CASSLEAGGTNTEAFF. The base sequence is TGTGCCAGCAGCTTAGAGGCAGGGGGTACGAACACTGAAGCTTTCTTT.